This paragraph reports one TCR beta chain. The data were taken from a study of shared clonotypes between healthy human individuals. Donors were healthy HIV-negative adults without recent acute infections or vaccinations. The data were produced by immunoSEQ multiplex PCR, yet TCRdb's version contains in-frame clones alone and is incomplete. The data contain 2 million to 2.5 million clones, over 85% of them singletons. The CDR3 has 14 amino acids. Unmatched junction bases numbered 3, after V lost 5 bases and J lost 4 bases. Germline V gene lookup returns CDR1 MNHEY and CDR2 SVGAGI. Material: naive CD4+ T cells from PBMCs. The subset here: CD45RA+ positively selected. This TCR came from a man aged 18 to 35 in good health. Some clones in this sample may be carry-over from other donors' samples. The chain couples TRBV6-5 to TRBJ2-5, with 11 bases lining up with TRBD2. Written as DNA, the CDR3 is TGTGCCAGCAGTCGAGGACTAGCGGGAGAGACCCAGTACTTC. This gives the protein CASSRGLAGETQYF.